Presented here are 19 T cell receptor beta chains from one specimen sequenced in a study of T-cell reconstitution after alpha-beta-depleted transplantation in children. Preparing the TCRbeta library involved the use of unique molecular identifiers. TCRdb reprocessed the PCR reads with MiXCR, giving one entry per CDR3 protein. The data hold 250,000 to 350,000 distinct CDR3 sequences, with 9.9% observed a single time. This specimen consisted of PBMCs from the stem cell graft donor, obtained from the stem cell graft. Source of these receptors: a human donor who donated a stem cell graft to a child with SCID.

This clonotype has a handful of counts. The V and J genes are TRBV20-1 and TRBJ2-3; D possibly uses TRBD1 or TRBD2 (5 bases each). The V gene's germline CDR1 is DFQATT and CDR2 SNEGSKA (reference sequence). With 8 bases removed from V and 6 bases from J, the gap between germline ends came to 9 bases. This CDR3 contains 10 residues. The CDR3 spells CSTEGDTQYF. DNA of the CDR3: TGCAGTACAGAGGGGGATACGCAGTATTTT.

The chain links TRBV5-1 to TRBJ2-7; 8 bases match TRBD1. The CDR3 contains 14 residues. Looked up from germline, CDR1 is SGHRS and CDR2 is YFSETQ. J lost 4 bases, V lost 0 bases, and 3 bases had no gene match. The CDR3 DNA reads TGCGCCAGCAGCTTGGGACAGGGGTGGTACGAGCAGTACTTC. Translation: CASSLGQGWYEQYF. Full variable domain (missing parts from reference TRBV5-1 and TRBJ2-7): KAGVTQTPRYLIKTRGQQVTLSCSPISGHRSVSWYQQTPGQGLQFLFEYFSETQRNKGNFPGRFSGRQFSNSRSEMNVSTLELGDSALYLCASSLGQGWYEQYFGPGTRLTVT.

This clonotype was seen repeatedly, ten times or more. The chain has TRBV7-8 and TRBJ1-4, with D perhaps matching TRBD1 (6 bases). There are 12 residues in the CDR3. Per the germline V gene, CDR1 is SGHVS and CDR2 is FQNEAQ. The ends were cut back, 11 bases at V and 5 bases at J, with 12 bases in the middle. The CDR3 DNA is TGTGCCTGTTCAGGGGAGAATGAAAAACTGTTTTTT. It translates to CACSGENEKLFF.

In this sample, this clonotype turned up a few times. This rearrangement joins TRBV6-2 or TRBV6-3 to TRBJ2-7; unclear D gene. The CDR3 runs to 15 residues. Germline-derived CDR1 and CDR2 are MNHEY and SVGEGT. V was trimmed by 3 bases and J by 3 bases, leaving 15 bases between them. The CDR3 DNA is TGTGCCAGCAGTTATCCGCCTGGGATTCTCTACGAGCAGTACTTC. Translation gives CASSYPPGILYEQYF.

V is TRBV7-3 and J is TRBJ2-2; D possibly corresponds to TRBD1 (5 bases). CDR3 size: 15 residues. V was cut by 1 base and J by 5 bases, with 11 bases left in between. Germline V gives CDR1 SGHTA, CDR2 FQGTGA. The CDR3 nucleotides are TGTGCCAGCAGCTTAATGTCAGGGAATACCGGGGAGCTGTTTTTT. Protein product: CASSLMSGNTGELFF. Drawing the rest from reference TRBV7-3 and TRBJ2-2, the complete variable domain is GAGVSQTPSNKVTEKGKYVELRCDPISGHTALYWYRQSLGQGPEFLIYFQGTGAADDSGLPNDRFFAVRPEGSVSTLKIQRTERGDSAVYLCASSLMSGNTGELFFGEGSRLTVL.

The chain joins TRBV12-3 or TRBV12-4 to TRBJ1-6, with D possibly being TRBD1 (5 bases). Trimming removed 8 bases from V and 8 bases from J, with 16 bases in between. CDR3 length: 14 amino acids. The CDR3: CASRRQPEDSPLHF. Here the CDR3 DNA reads TGTGCCAGCCGACGACAGCCAGAAGATTCACCCCTCCACTTT.

A few counts support this clonotype. CDR3 loop: CASSLASGGETQYF. Here the CDR3 DNA reads TGTGCCAGCAGCTTAGCTTCCGGAGGCGAGACCCAGTACTTC. The chain carries TRBV11-2 and TRBJ2-5, with D perhaps matching TRBD2 (5 bases). CDR1 is SGHAT and CDR2 is FQNNGV in the germline V gene. CDR3 size: 14 residues. Trimming pared 1 base from V and 5 bases from J, leaving 11 bases between.

This sequence joins TRBV4-2 and TRBJ2-2, with no clear D. The germline V gene has CDR1 LGHNA and CDR2 YNFKEQ. V lost 1 base to trimming and J lost 5 bases, with 8 bases between them. The CDR3 covers 14 residues. For the CDR3, the DNA is TGTGCCAGCAGCCAAGCAAGTGGTACCGGGGAGCTGTTTTTT. Translating it yields CASSQASGTGELFF.

This clonotype came up a few times. The V gene is TRBV6-1, the J gene TRBJ2-6; TRBD1 is a possible D gene (6 bases). The ends were cut back, 6 bases at V and 3 bases at J, with 12 bases in the middle. The CDR3 runs to 15 residues. Germline CDR1 is MNHNS and CDR2 is SASEGT. The CDR3 nucleotides read TGTGCCAGCAGGCCAACAGGGTATGGGGCCAACGTCCTGACTTTC. Its protein product is CASRPTGYGANVLTF.

This clonotype occurred many times. The V and J genes are TRBV9 and TRBJ1-1; D uncertain. Trimming left V 4 bases short and J 3 bases short, with 13 bases between. CDR3 length: 14 amino acids. Germline V gene lookup returns CDR1 SGDLS and CDR2 YYNGEE. This CDR3 reads CASSPPRADTEAFF. CDR3 coding DNA: TGTGCCAGCAGCCCGCCGCGGGCAGACACTGAAGCTTTCTTT. The variable domain in full, completed from reference TRBV9 and TRBJ1-1, reads DSGVTQTPKHLITATGQRVTLRCSPRSGDLSVYWYQQSLDQGLQFLIQYYNGEERAKGNILERFSAQQFPDLHSELNLSSLELGDSALYFCASSPPRADTEAFFGQGTRLTVV.

This clonotype turned up a few times. The chain combines TRBV6-1 with TRBJ2-3; D is possibly TRBD2 (5 bases). V gave up 2 bases and J gave up 8 bases, with 14 bases separating them. The CDR3 runs to 14 residues. Per the germline V gene, CDR1 is MNHNS and CDR2 is SASEGT. The CDR3 is CASSERSSEGTQYF. The CDR3 coding sequence is TGTGCCAGCAGTGAAAGGTCTAGTGAGGGTACGCAGTATTTT.

This chain uses TRBV7-9 with TRBJ1-4; D possibly corresponds to TRBD1 (6 bases). This CDR3 spans 15 amino acids. In germline, CDR1 is SEHNR, CDR2 FQNEAQ (reference sequence). V lost 5 bases, J lost 2 bases, and 12 bases lay in between. CDR3 loop: CASSINRATNEKLFF. The CDR3 DNA sequence: TGTGCCAGCAGCATCAACAGGGCCACTAATGAAAAACTGTTTTTT.

This clonotype was observed many times. The chain employs TRBV27 and TRBJ2-3; tentative D call: TRBD1 (6 bases). The germline V and J ends were trimmed by 5 bases and 2 bases, with 11 bases remaining between them. The germline V gene has CDR1 MNHEY and CDR2 SMNVEV (reference sequence). The CDR3 has 14 amino acids. The DNA for the CDR3 is TGTGCCAGCAGTGGCAGGGGTTTCACAGATACGCAGTATTTT. Translation gives CASSGRGFTDTQYF.

There are a few counts of this clonotype. The J gene is TRBJ2-3, the V gene TRBV12-3 or TRBV12-4, with D perhaps matching TRBD1 (6 bases). The ends were cut back, 4 bases at V and 0 bases at J, with 14 bases in the middle. The CDR3 runs 16 residues. The CDR3 region has the DNA TGTGCCAGCAGTTGGCGGACAGCCGGAAGCACAGATACGCAGTATTTT. This sequence encodes CASSWRTAGSTDTQYF.

This clonotype was counted ten times or more. This sequence joins TRBV3-1 and TRBJ1-6, with no clear D. Trimming stripped 8 bases from V and 10 bases from J, with 12 bases between. The CDR3 spans 12 residues. Germline CDR1 and CDR2: LGHDT and YNNKEL (reference sequence). CDR3: CASDAFRSPLHF. The DNA for the CDR3 is TGTGCCAGCGATGCTTTTCGCTCACCCCTCCACTTT. The full variable domain, with the rest looked up from reference TRBV3-1 and TRBJ1-6, is DTAVSQTPKYLVTQMGNDKSIKCEQNLGHDTMYWYKQDSKKFLKIMFSYNNKELIINETVPNRFSPKSPDKAHLNLHINSLELGDSAVYFCASDAFRSPLHFGNGTRLTVT.

Ten or more counts support this clonotype. The chain links TRBV5-1 to TRBJ2-3, with TRBD2 identical over 9 bases. CDR3 length equals 15 residues. V lost 5 bases to trimming and J lost 5 bases; unmatched junction nucleotides: 9. Germline assignment: CDR1 SGHRS and CDR2 YFSETQ. CDR3 sequence: CASRVAGGPGDTQYF. DNA of the CDR3: TGCGCCAGCAGGGTGGCGGGGGGGCCCGGAGATACGCAGTATTTT.

J is TRBJ2-3 and V is TRBV5-1, with TRBD2 matching over 9 bases. The CDR3 loop spans 16 amino acids. V lost 1 base, J lost 1 base, and 4 bases stayed unmatched. In germline, CDR1 is SGHRS, CDR2 YFSETQ. The CDR3 coding sequence is TGCGCCAGCAGCTTGAACCCTAGCGGGGGCACAGATACGCAGTATTTT. This gives the protein CASSLNPSGGTDTQYF. Combining the CDR3 with reference TRBV5-1 and TRBJ2-3 gives the whole variable domain KAGVTQTPRYLIKTRGQQVTLSCSPISGHRSVSWYQQTPGQGLQFLFEYFSETQRNKGNFPGRFSGRQFSNSRSEMNVSTLELGDSALYLCASSLNPSGGTDTQYFGPGTRLTVL.

The chain links TRBV20-1 to TRBJ2-7; D possibly corresponds to TRBD1 (5 bases). The CDR3 contains 14 residues. Germline V lookup: CDR1 DFQATT, CDR2 SNEGSKA (reference sequence). The V end lost 6 bases, the J end lost 2 bases, and 17 bases lay between the germline ends. CDR3 coding DNA: TGCAGTGCGAAAAACCCCGACAGTACCTACGAGCAGTACTTC. This gives the protein CSAKNPDSTYEQYF.

In this sample, this clonotype turned up many times. This CDR3 reads CAIRDSGKSYNEQFF. CDR3 in DNA: TGTGCCATCAGGGACAGTGGAAAATCCTACAATGAGCAGTTCTTC. The chain has TRBV10-3 and TRBJ2-1; a possible D gene is TRBD1 (6 bases). V was trimmed by 6 bases and J by 1 base, leaving 13 bases between them. Germline CDR1 reads ENHRY; CDR2 reads SYGVKD. The CDR3 has 15 amino acids.